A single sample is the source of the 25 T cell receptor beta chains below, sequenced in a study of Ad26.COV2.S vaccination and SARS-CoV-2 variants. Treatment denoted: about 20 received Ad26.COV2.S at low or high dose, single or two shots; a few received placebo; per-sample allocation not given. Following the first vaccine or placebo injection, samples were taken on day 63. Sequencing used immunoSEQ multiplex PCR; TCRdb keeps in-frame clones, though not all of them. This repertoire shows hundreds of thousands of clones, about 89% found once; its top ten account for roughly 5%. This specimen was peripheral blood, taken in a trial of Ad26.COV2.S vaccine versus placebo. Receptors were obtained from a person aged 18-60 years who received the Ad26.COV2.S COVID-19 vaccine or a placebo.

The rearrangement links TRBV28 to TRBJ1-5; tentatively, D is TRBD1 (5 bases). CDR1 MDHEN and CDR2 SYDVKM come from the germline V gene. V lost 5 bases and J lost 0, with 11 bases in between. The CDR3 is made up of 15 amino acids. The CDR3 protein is CASSPRVISNQPQHF. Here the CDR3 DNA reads TGTGCCAGCAGTCCCAGGGTGATTAGCAATCAGCCCCAGCATTTT.

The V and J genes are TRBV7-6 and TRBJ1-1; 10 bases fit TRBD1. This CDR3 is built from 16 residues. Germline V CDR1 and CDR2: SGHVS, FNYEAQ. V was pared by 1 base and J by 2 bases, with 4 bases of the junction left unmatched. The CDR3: CASSLEDRGKNTEAFF. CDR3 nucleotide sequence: TGTGCCAGCAGCTTAGAGGACAGGGGGAAAAACACTGAAGCTTTCTTT.

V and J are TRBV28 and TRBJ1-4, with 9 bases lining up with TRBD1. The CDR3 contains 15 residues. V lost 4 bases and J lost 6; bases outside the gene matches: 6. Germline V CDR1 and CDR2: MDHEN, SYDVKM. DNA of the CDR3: TGTGCCAGCAGTTCCCCCGGGACAGGGTATGAAAAACTGTTTTTT. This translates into CASSSPGTGYEKLFF.

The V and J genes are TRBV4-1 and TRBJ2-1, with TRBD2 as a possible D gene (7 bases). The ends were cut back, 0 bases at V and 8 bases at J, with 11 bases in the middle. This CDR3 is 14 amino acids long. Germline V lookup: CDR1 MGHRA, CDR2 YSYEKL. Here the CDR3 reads CASSQDAGADEQFF. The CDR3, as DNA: TGCGCCAGCAGCCAAGACGCGGGGGCGGATGAGCAGTTCTTC.

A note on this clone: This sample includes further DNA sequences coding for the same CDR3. CDR3 region: CASSKSTDTQYF. CDR3 sequence (DNA): TGTGCCAGCTCAAAGTCCACGGATACGCAGTATTTT. This chain joins TRBV18 and TRBJ2-3; the D is unclear. Trimming stripped 5 bases from V and 6 bases from J, with 9 bases between. The V gene's germline CDR1 is KGHSH and CDR2 LQKENI. CDR3 length equals 12 residues. The full variable domain, in which reference TRBV18 and TRBJ2-3 provide the parts outside the CDR3, is NAGVMQNPRHLVRRRGQEARLRCSPMKGHSHVYWYRQLPEEGLKFMVYLQKENIIDESGMPKERFSAEFPKEGPSILRIQQVVRGDSAAYFCASSKSTDTQYFGPGTRLTVL.

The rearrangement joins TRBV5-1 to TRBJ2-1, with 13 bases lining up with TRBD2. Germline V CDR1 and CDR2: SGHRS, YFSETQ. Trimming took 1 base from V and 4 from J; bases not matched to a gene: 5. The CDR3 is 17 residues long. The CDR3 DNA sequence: TGCGCCAGCAGCTTGCAAACTAGCGGGAGGGAATACAATGAGCAGTTCTTC. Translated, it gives CASSLQTSGREYNEQFF.

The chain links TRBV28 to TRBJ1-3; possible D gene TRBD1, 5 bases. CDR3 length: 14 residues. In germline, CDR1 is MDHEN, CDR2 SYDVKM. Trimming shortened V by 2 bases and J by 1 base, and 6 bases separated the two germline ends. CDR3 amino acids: CASSLQGSGNTIYF. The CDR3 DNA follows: TGTGCCAGCAGTTTACAGGGTTCTGGAAACACCATATATTTT.

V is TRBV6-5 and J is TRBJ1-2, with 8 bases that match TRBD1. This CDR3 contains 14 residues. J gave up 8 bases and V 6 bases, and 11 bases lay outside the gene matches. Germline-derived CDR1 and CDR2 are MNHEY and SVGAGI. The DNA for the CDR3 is TGTGCCAGCAGCGCGGCAGGGGGCTATATCGGCTACACCTTC. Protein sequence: CASSAAGGYIGYTF.

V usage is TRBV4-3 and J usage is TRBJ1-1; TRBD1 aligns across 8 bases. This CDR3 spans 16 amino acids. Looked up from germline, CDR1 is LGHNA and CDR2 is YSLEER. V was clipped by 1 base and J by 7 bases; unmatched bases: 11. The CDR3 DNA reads TGCGCCAGCAGCCAAGCCAGGGCAGGGGGCGGGTTTGAAGCTTTCTTT. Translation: CASSQARAGGGFEAFF.

The CDR3 DNA reads TGTGCCAGCAGCGGCCGATCAGGGAACGAGCAGTACTTC. This sequence encodes CASSGRSGNEQYF. V is TRBV7-9 and J is TRBJ2-7, with D possibly TRBD1 on 5 matching bases. Per the germline V gene, CDR1 is SEHNR and CDR2 is FQNEAQ (reference sequence). The V and J ends lost 5 bases and 5 bases respectively, with 13 bases between them. This CDR3 contains 13 residues.

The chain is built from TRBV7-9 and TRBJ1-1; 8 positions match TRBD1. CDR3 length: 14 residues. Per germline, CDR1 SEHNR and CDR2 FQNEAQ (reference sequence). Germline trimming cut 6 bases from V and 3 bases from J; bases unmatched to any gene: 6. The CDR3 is CASSKTGGDTEAFF. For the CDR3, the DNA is TGTGCCAGCAGTAAAACAGGGGGGGACACTGAAGCTTTCTTT.

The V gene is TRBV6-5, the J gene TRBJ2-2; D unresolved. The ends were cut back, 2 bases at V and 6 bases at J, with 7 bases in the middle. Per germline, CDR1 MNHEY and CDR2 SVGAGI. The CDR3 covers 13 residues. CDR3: CASSYQPAGELFF. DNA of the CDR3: TGTGCCAGCAGTTACCAGCCCGCCGGGGAGCTGTTTTTT.

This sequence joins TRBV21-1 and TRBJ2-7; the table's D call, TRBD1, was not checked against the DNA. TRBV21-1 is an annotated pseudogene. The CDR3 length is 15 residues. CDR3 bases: TGTGCCAGATCGCGGGACAGGGCTTCCACCTACGAGCAGTACTTC. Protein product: CARSRDRASTYEQYF.

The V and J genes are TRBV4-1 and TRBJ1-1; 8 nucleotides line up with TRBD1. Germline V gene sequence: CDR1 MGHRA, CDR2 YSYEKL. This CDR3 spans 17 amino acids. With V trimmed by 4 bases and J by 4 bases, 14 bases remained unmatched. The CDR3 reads CASSPAHLRTGGTEAFF. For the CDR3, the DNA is TGCGCCAGCAGCCCGGCTCACCTCCGCACAGGGGGCACTGAAGCTTTCTTT.

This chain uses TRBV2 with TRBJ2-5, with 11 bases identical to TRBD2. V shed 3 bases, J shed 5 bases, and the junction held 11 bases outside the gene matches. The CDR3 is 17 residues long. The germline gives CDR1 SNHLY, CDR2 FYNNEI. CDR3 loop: CASSDSTSGGADETQYF. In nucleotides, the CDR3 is TGTGCCAGCAGTGACAGTACTAGCGGGGGAGCCGATGAGACCCAGTACTTC.

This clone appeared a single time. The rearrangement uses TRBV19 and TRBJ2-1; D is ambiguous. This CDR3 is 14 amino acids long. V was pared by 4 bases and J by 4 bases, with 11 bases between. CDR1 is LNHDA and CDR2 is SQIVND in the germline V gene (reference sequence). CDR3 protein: CASSNQWRYNEQFF. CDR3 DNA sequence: TGTGCCAGTAGTAATCAATGGCGATACAATGAGCAGTTCTTC.

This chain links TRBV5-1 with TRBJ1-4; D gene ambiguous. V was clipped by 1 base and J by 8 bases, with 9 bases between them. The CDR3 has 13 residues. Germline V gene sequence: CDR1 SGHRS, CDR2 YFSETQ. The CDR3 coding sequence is TGCGCCAGCAGCTTGAACAGAGGGGAAAAACTGTTTTTT. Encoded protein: CASSLNRGEKLFF.

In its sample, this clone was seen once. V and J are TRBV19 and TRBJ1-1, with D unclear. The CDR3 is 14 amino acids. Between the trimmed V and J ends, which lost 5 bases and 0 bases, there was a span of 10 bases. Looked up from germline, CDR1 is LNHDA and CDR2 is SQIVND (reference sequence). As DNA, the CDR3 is TGTGCCAGTAGTCAACGGGGTTTGAACACTGAAGCTTTCTTT. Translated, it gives CASSQRGLNTEAFF.

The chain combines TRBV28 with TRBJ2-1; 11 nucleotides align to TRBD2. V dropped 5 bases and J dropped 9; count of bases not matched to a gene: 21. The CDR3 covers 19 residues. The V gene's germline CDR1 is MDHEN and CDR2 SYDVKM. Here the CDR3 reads CASSPPTLAGVVPGSEQFF. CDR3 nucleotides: TGTGCCAGCAGTCCACCTACACTAGCGGGAGTGGTACCGGGTAGTGAGCAGTTCTTC.

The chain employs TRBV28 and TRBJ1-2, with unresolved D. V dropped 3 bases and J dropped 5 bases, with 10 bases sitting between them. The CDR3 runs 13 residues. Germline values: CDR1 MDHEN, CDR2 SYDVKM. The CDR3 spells CASSLSGFYGYTF. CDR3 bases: TGTGCCAGCAGTTTGTCCGGGTTTTATGGCTACACCTTC.

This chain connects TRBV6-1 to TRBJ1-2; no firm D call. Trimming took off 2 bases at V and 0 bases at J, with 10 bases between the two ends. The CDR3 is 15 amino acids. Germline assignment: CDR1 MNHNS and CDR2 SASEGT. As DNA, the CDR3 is TGTGCCAGCAGTGAAAAGTTGGGTCCTAACTATGGCTACACCTTC. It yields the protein CASSEKLGPNYGYTF.

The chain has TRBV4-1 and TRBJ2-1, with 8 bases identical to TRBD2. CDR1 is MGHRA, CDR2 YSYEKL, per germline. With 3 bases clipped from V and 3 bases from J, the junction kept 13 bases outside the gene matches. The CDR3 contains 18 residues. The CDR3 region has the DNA TGCGCCAGCAGCCATGGAGAAGTAGCGGGACTTGACTACAATGAGCAGTTCTTC. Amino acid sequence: CASSHGEVAGLDYNEQFF.

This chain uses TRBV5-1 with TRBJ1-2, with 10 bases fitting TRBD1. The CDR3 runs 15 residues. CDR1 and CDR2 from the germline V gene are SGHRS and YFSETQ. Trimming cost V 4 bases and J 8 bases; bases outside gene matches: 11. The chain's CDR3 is CASSPKTGGGEGYTF. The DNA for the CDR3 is TGCGCCAGCAGCCCGAAGACAGGGGGCGGGGAGGGCTACACCTTC.

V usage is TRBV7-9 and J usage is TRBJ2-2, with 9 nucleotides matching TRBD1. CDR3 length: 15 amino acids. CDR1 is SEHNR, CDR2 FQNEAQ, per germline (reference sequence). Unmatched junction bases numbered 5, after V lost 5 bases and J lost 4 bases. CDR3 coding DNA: TGTGCCAGCAGCAAGGACAGGGGCCTCACCGGGGAGCTGTTTTTT. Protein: CASSKDRGLTGELFF.

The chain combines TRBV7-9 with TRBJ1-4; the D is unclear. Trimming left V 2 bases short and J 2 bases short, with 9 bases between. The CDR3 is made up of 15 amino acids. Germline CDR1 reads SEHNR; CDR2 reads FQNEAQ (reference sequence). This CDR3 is CASSLREATNEKLFF. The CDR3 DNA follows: TGTGCCAGCAGCTTAAGGGAGGCGACTAATGAAAAACTGTTTTTT. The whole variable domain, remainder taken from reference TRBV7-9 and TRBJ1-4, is DTGVSQNPRHKITKRGQNVTFRCDPISEHNRLYWYRQTLGQGPEFLTYFQNEAQLEKSRLLSDRFSAERPKGSFSTLEIQRTEQGDSAMYLCASSLREATNEKLFFGSGTQLSVL.